Sequencing of this T cell receptor beta chain was carried out in a study of blood T cells in healthy people across ages. General study results and limits: Donor CMV status, an unknown factor, possibly confounded changes in expanded clonotypes. While age rose, TCR beta diversity per million T cells dropped in a roughly linear way. Comparison with aged donors showed that long-lived donors had more naive CD4+ cells and higher diversity.

Germline assignment: CDR1 MGHRA and CDR2 YSYEKL. J lost 1 base, V lost 2 bases, and 5 bases had no gene match. The CDR3 runs 17 residues. In its sample, this clonotype was seen a few times. Its antigen is still unknown. With a J-beta primer mix and a sample-barcoded 5' primer, a second PCR ran 7 to 11 cycles. Using its own MiXCR run on the 5' RACE reads, TCRdb lists one record per CDR3 protein. The sample has more than 500,000 distinct CDR3 sequences, approximately 25% seen once; the top ten hold 15% to 20%. The origin of this receptor is a woman aged 70-85 years in good health. Sequencing was carried out using blood. The J gene is TRBJ2-5, the V gene TRBV4-1, with 12 bases identical to TRBD2. In DNA form, the CDR3 reads TGCGCCAGCAGCCAATCTCGACTAGCGGGGGTCCAAGAGACCCAGTACTTC. Translating gives CASSQSRLAGVQETQYF.